The rows below give T cell receptor beta chains drawn from one sample of a study of cytomegalovirus exposure and HLA in healthy donors. Measured with immunoSEQ multiplex PCR; TCRdb has only the in-frame clones, and not every one. The sample shows 250,000 to 400,000 clones, approximately 91% of them seen only once. Sample: PBMCs. The receptors derive from a man aged 30-40 years in good health and CMV-seronegative. CDR3s include the opening cysteine and the closing phenylalanine or tryptophan. Fields, in order: J gene, V gene, D gene, clone size, CDR3 DNA, CDR3 protein. A D gene is named only where the DNA matches it firmly. Where a row states a size, it is once, few, many or the class of an expanded clone; other rows omit it.

TRBJ2-3 | TRBV5-6 | - | - | TGTGCCAGCAGCTTGGGGGGCAGGGGCAGGAGCACAGATACGCAGTATTTT | CASSLGGRGRSTDTQYF
TRBJ1-1 | TRBV9 | - | - | TGTGCCAGCAGCGTAGACAGGGTGAACACTGAAGCTTTCTTT | CASSVDRVNTEAFF
TRBJ2-7 | TRBV13 | TRBD1 | - | TGTGCCAGCAGCATGACCGGGACAGGACTCTACGAGCAGTACTTC | CASSMTGTGLYEQYF
TRBJ1-6 | TRBV19 | - | - | TGTGCCAGTAGTGACTCAGGGAATTCACCCCTCCACTTT | CASSDSGNSPLHF
TRBJ1-2 | TRBV27 | - | - | TGTGCCAGCAGGGCGACAGATAACTATGGCTACACCTTC | CASRATDNYGYTF
TRBJ1-4 | TRBV7-9 | TRBD1 | - | TGTGCCAGCAGCCCCGGGACAGGGGGAGGTGAAAAACTGTTTTTT | CASSPGTGGGEKLFF
TRBJ2-7 | TRBV11-2 | - | - | TGTGCCAGCAGCTTACCTTCGGGACGGGGGACCTACGAGCAGTACTTC | CASSLPSGRGTYEQYF
TRBJ2-7 | TRBV7-9 | - | once | TGTGCCAGCAGCTTTCCAGGGAGGTACGAGCAGTACTTC | CASSFPGRYEQYF
TRBJ1-1 | TRBV9 | - | - | TGTGCCAGCAGCGTAGGGTGGGGACTCAACACTGAAGCTTTCTTT | CASSVGWGLNTEAFF
TRBJ2-5 | TRBV5-1 | - | once | TGCGCCAGCAGCCCGGGACTGGAAGAGACCCAGTACTTC | CASSPGLEETQYF
TRBJ2-2 | TRBV27 | - | - | TGTGCCAGCAAAACGGCGCTAGCGACGAACACCGGGGAGCTGTTTTTT | CASKTALATNTGELFF
TRBJ1-1 | TRBV18 | - | - | TGTGCCGGTCAGGGGATGAACACTGAAGCTTTCTTT | CAGQGMNTEAFF
TRBJ1-1 | TRBV11-2 | TRBD1 | - | TGTGCCAGCAGCCCAGGACAGGGGGCGAACACTGAAGCTTTCTTT | CASSPGQGANTEAFF
TRBJ2-5 | TRBV5-1 | TRBD2 | - | TGCGCCAGCAGCTTGGAGTTGGTGGGGGGGGACCAAGAGACCCAGTACTTC | CASSLELVGGDQETQYF
TRBJ2-4 | TRBV6-1 | TRBD1 | - | TGTGCCAGCAGTGAAGTAGAGGTGACAGGGGGTGTCGGAGCCAAAAACATTCAGTACTTC | CASSEVEVTGGVGAKNIQYF
TRBJ2-1 | TRBV19 | - | - | TGTGCCAGTAGTTCTCCGCGGGGCCAATACAATGAGCAGTTCTTC | CASSSPRGQYNEQFF